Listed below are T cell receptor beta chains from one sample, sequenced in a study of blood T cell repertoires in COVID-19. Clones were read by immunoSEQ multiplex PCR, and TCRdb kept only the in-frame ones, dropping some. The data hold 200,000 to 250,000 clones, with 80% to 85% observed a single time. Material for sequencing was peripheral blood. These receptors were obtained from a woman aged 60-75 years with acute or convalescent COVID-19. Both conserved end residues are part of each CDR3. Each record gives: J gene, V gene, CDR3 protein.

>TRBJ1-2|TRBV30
CAWSRSTGVGYTF
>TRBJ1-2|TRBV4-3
CASSLDRFYGYTF
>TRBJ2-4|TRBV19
CASALDWRNIQYF
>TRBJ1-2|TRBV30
CAWRPGQGPYGYTF
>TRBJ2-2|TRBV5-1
CASSLEQANTGELFF
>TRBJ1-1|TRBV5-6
CASSPGGTGGANTEAFF
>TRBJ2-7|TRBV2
CASSESLGAPYEQYF
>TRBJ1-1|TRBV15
CATRVQGDTEAFF
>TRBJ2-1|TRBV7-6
CASTEGRASGRAYNEQFF
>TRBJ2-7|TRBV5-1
CASSSGLAGGPSSYEQYF
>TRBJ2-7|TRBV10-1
CASSESNVRTSGFYYEQYF